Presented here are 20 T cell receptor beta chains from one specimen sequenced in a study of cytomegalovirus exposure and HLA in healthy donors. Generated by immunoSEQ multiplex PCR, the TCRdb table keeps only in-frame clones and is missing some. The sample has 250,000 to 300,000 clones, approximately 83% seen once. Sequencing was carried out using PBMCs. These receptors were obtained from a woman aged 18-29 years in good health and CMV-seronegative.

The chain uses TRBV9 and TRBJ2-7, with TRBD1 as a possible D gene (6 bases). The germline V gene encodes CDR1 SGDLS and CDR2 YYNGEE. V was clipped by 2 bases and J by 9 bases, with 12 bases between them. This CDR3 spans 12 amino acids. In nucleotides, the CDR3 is TGTGCCAGCAGCGTCGAACAGGGTAGGCAGTACTTC. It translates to CASSVEQGRQYF.

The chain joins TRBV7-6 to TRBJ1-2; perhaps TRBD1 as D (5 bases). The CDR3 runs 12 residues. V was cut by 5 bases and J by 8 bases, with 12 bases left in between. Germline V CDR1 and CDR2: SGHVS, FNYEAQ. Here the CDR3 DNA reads TGTGCCAGCAGCCTCGGACATCTAGGCTACACCTTC. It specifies CASSLGHLGYTF. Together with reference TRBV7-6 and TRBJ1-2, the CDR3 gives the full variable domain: GAGVSQSPRYKVTKRGQDVALRCDPISGHVSLYWYRQALGQGPEFLTYFNYEAQQDKSGLPNDRFSAERPEGSISTLTIQRTEQRDSAMYRCASSLGHLGYTFGSGTRLTVV.

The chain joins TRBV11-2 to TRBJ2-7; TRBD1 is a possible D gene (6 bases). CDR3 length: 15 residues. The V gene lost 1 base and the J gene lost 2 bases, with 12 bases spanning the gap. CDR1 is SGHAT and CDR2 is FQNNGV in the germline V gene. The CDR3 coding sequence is TGTGCCAGCAGCTTAGGGGGGACACCAACCTACGAGCAGTACTTC. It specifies CASSLGGTPTYEQYF. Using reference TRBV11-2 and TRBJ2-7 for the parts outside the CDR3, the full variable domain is EAGVAQSPRYKIIEKRQSVAFWCNPISGHATLYWYQQILGQGPKLLIQFQNNGVVDDSQLPKDRFSAERLKGVDSTLKIQPAKLEDSAVYLCASSLGGTPTYEQYFGPGTRLTVT.

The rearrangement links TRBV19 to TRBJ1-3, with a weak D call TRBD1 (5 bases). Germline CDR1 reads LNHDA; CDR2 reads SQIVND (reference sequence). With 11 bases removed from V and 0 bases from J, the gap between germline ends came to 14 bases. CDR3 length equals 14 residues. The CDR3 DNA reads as TGTGCCTCCCTCGGGGGTCGCTCTGGAAACACCATATATTTT. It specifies CASLGGRSGNTIYF.

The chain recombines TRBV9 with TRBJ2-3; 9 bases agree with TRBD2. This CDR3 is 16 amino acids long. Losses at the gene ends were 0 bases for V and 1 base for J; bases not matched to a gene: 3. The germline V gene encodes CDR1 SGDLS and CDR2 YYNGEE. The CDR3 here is CASSVGASGGTDTQYF. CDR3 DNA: TGTGCCAGCAGCGTAGGCGCTAGCGGGGGCACAGATACGCAGTATTTT.

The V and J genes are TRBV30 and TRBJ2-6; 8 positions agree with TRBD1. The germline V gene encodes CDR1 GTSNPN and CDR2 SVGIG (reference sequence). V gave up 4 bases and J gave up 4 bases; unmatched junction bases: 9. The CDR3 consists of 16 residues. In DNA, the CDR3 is TGTGCCTGGATGACAGACAGGGGTCGCGGGGCCAACGTCCTGACTTTC. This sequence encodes CAWMTDRGRGANVLTF.

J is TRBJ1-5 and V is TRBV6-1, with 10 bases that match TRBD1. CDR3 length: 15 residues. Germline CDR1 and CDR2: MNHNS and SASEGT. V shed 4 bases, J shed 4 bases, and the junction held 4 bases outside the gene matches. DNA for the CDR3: TGTGCCAGCAGTGGTTGGACAGGGGGTAATCAGCCCCAGCATTTT. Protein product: CASSGWTGGNQPQHF.

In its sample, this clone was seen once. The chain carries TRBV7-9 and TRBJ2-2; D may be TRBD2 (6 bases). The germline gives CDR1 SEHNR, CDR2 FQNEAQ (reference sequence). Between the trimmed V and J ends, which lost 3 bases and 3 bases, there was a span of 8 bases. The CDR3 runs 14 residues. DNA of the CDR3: TGTGCCAGCAGCTTGGGGGACTACACCGGGGAGCTGTTTTTT. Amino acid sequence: CASSLGDYTGELFF.

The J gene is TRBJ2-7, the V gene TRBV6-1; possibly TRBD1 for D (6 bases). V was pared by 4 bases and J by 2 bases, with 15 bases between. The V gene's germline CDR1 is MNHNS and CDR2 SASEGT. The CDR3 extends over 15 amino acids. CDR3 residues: CASSVRDTVAYEQYF. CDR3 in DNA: TGTGCCAGCAGTGTCCGGGACACAGTTGCCTACGAGCAGTACTTC.

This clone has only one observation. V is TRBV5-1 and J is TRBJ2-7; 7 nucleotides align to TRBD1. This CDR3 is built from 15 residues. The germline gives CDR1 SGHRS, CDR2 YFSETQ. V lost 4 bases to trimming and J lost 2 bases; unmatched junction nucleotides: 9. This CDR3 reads CASSPRPGQTYEQYF. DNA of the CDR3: TGCGCCAGCAGCCCGAGACCGGGACAGACCTACGAGCAGTACTTC.

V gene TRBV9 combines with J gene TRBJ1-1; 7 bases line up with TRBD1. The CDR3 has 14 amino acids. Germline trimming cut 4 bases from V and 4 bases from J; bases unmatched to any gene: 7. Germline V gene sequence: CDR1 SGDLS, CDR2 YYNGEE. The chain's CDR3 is CASSPPGGATEAFF. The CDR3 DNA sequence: TGTGCCAGCAGCCCCCCAGGGGGTGCCACTGAAGCTTTCTTT.

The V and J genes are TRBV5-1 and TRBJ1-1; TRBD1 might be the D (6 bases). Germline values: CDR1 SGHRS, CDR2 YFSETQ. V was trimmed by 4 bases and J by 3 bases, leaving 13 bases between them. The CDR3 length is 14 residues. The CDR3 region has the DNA TGCGCCAGCAGCCAGGGGACGGACTACACTGAAGCTTTCTTT. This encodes CASSQGTDYTEAFF.

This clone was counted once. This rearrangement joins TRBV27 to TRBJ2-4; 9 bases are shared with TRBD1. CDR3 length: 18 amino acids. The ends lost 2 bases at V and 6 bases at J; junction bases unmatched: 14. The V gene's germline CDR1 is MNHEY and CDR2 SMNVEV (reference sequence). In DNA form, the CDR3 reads TGTGCCAGCAGTTTACGGTGGACAGGGGAGGTTTACCGAAACATTCAGTACTTC. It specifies CASSLRWTGEVYRNIQYF.

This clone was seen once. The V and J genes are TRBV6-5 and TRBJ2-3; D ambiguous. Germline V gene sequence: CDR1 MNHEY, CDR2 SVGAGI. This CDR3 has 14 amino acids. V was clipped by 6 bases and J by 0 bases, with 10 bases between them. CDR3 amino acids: CASRAIVSTDTQYF. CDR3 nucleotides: TGTGCCAGCAGGGCCATCGTCAGCACAGATACGCAGTATTTT.

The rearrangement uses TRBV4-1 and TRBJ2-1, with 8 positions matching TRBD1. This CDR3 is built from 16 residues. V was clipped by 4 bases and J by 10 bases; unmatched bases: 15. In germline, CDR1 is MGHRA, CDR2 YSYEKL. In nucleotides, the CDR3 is TGCGCCAGCAGCCGAGCGGATGGGACAGGAAAAATGGAGCAGTTCTTC. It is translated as CASSRADGTGKMEQFF.

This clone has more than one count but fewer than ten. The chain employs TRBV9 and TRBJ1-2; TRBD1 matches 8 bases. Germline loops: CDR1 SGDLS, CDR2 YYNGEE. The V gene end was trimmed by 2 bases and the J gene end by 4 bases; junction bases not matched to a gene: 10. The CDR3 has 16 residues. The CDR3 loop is CASSVSETGALYGYTF. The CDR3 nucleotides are TGTGCCAGCAGCGTCTCCGAGACAGGGGCCCTCTATGGCTACACCTTC.

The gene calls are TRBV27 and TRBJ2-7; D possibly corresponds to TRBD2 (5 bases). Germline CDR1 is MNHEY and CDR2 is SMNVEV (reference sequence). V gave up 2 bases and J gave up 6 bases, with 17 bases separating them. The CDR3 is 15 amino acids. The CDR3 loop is CASSLRHNTAGEQYF. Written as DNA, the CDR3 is TGTGCCAGCAGTTTACGCCATAACACGGCGGGCGAGCAGTACTTC.

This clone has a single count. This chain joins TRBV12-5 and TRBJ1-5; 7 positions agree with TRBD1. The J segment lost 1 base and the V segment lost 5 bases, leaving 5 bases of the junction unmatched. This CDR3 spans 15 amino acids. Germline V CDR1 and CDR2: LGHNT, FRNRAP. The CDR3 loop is CASGLGTASNQPQHF. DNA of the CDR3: TGTGCTAGTGGTCTTGGGACAGCAAGCAATCAGCCCCAGCATTTT.

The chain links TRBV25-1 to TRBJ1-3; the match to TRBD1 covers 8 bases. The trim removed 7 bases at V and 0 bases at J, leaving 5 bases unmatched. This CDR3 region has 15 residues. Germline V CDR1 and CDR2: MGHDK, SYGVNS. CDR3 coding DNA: TGTGCCAGCACACGACAGGGGAGCTCTGGAAACACCATATATTTT. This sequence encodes CASTRQGSSGNTIYF.

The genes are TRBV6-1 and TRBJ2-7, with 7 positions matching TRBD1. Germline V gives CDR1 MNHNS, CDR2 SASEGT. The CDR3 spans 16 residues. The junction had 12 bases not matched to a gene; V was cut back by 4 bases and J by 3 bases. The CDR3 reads CASSGPYRGRLYEQYF. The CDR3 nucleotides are TGTGCCAGCAGTGGCCCGTACAGGGGCCGACTCTACGAGCAGTACTTC.